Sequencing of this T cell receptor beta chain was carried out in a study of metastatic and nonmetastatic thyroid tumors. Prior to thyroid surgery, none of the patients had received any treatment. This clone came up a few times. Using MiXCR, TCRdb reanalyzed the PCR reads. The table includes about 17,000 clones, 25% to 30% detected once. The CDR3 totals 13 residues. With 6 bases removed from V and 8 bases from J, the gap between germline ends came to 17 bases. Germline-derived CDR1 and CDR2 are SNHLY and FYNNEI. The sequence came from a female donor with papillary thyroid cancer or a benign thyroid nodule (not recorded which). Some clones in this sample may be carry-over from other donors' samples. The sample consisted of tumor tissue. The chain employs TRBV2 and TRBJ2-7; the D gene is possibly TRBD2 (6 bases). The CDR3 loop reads CASSGLGEAQQYF. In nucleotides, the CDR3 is TGTGCCAGCAGCGGCTTGGGGGAGGCTCAGCAGTACTTC.